The 18 T cell receptor beta chains below all came from one sample that was sequenced in a study of T-cell reconstitution after alpha-beta-depleted transplantation in children. A library of TCRbeta sequences, prepared with unique molecular identifiers, was generated. One entry per CDR3 protein results from TCRdb running MiXCR on the PCR reads. Of roughly 670,000 distinct CDR3 sequences detected, about 12% appear once; the ten largest clones hold approximately 0.8%. The sequencing here drew on PBMCs, taken before TCRalphabeta/CD19-depleted stem cell transplant. Every receptor here comes from a girl aged 2 to 9 with congenital amegakaryocytic thrombocytopenia, due to receive a stem cell transplant.

This clonotype showed up many times. This rearrangement joins TRBV27 to TRBJ2-7; 8 bases fit TRBD1. V was clipped by 3 bases and J by 5 bases; unmatched bases: 9. CDR1 MNHEY and CDR2 SMNVEV come from the germline V gene (reference sequence). The CDR3 consists of 15 residues. As DNA, the CDR3 is TGTGCCAGCAGTTTTGAGAGGACAGGGCTCGACGAGCAGTACTTC. It codes for CASSFERTGLDEQYF.

This clonotype has at least ten counts. V is TRBV20-1 and J is TRBJ2-1; TRBD1 might be the D (5 bases). The V gene lost 5 bases and the J gene lost 5 bases, with 16 bases spanning the gap. Germline CDR1 DFQATT, CDR2 SNEGSKA (reference sequence). The CDR3 consists of 14 residues. The CDR3 DNA reads as TGCAGTGCTCCGGAGTTTGGACAACACAATGAGCAGTTCTTC. It encodes CSAPEFGQHNEQFF.

The chain employs TRBV20-1 and TRBJ1-2; tentatively, D is TRBD1 (5 bases). The CDR3 totals 14 residues. V gave up 0 bases and J gave up 3 bases, with 11 bases separating them. Germline V lookup: CDR1 DFQATT, CDR2 SNEGSKA (reference sequence). The CDR3 DNA reads as TGCAGTGCTAGAGATGCGCAGGGCGACTATGGCTACACCTTC. Amino acids: CSARDAQGDYGYTF.

There are a few counts of this clonotype. V usage is TRBV5-1 and J usage is TRBJ1-1, with TRBD1 matching over 7 bases. Per germline, CDR1 SGHRS and CDR2 YFSETQ. The CDR3 covers 14 residues. V lost 5 bases to trimming and J lost 6 bases; unmatched junction nucleotides: 10. The CDR3 DNA is TGCGCCAGCAGAGCCGACAGGGCGCGGGCTGAAGCTTTCTTT. It encodes CASRADRARAEAFF.

This clonotype was seen ten or more times. The rearrangement joins TRBV20-1 to TRBJ2-1; D tentatively reads TRBD1 or TRBD2 (5 bases each). V lost 6 bases, J lost 10 bases, and 13 bases lay in between. Germline lookup yields CDR1 DFQATT and CDR2 SNEGSKA (reference sequence). This CDR3 is 11 amino acids long. CDR3 in amino acids: CSAESGHEQFF. Here the CDR3 DNA reads TGCAGTGCCGAAAGCGGACACGAGCAGTTCTTC.

The sample holds many counts of this clonotype. The chain joins TRBV7-9 to TRBJ2-4; weak D call: TRBD1 (5 bases). The germline V gene encodes CDR1 SEHNR and CDR2 FQNEAQ (reference sequence). This CDR3 region has 14 residues. V dropped 1 base and J dropped 2 bases, with 6 bases sitting between them. The CDR3 DNA sequence: TGTGCCAGCAGCTTAGAGGGGTCCAAAAACATTCAGTACTTC. Translating gives CASSLEGSKNIQYF.

This clonotype was recorded many times. This rearrangement joins TRBV29-1 to TRBJ2-3, with D possibly TRBD1 on 5 matching bases. The germline V gene has CDR1 SQVTM and CDR2 ANQGSEA. V was clipped by 7 bases and J by 0 bases, with 14 bases between them. The CDR3 has 14 amino acids. CDR3 residues: CSAGHRPSTDTQYF. Here the CDR3 DNA reads TGCAGCGCTGGGCACAGGCCTAGCACAGATACGCAGTATTTT.

This clonotype turned up a few times. This chain connects TRBV30 to TRBJ2-1; the match to TRBD2 covers 12 bases. Per germline, CDR1 GTSNPN and CDR2 SVGIG (reference sequence). This CDR3 is 16 amino acids long. The ends lost 3 bases at V and 3 bases at J; junction bases unmatched: 6. CDR3 nucleotides: TGTGCCTGGAGGCCTGGGACTAGCGGGTTCTACAATGAGCAGTTCTTC. It translates to CAWRPGTSGFYNEQFF.

The chain uses TRBV29-1 and TRBJ2-3, with unresolved D. Trimming removed 1 base at V and 4 bases at J, with 6 bases between. There are 12 residues in the CDR3. CDR1 is SQVTM and CDR2 is ANQGSEA in the germline V gene. DNA for the CDR3: TGCAGCGTTGAAGTGAGGCCAGATACGCAGTATTTT. It specifies CSVEVRPDTQYF.

The chain joins TRBV5-1 to TRBJ2-2; no reliable D call. Germline values: CDR1 SGHRS, CDR2 YFSETQ. V was shortened by 8 bases and J by 6 bases, with 11 bases between the two germline ends. This CDR3 has 12 amino acids. CDR3 in amino acids: CASSGWSGELFF. CDR3 bases: TGCGCCAGTTCGGGCTGGTCCGGGGAGCTGTTTTTT.

J is TRBJ2-4 and V is TRBV7-2; weak D call: TRBD2 (5 bases). V lost 4 bases and J lost 15, with 16 bases in between. CDR1 and CDR2 from the germline V gene are SGHTA and FQGNSA. This CDR3 has 12 residues. The CDR3 region is CASSSLSSSRYF. CDR3 bases: TGTGCCAGCAGCTCTTTAAGCTCTAGCCGGTACTTC.

The V and J genes are TRBV15 and TRBJ2-7; 7 nucleotides agree with TRBD2. With V trimmed by 0 bases and J by 2 bases, 7 bases remained unmatched. Germline-derived CDR1 and CDR2 are LNHNV and YYDKDF (reference sequence). The CDR3 contains 16 residues. The CDR3 spells CATSRDLLARPYEQYF. CDR3 coding DNA: TGTGCCACCAGCAGAGATCTACTAGCGCGACCCTACGAGCAGTACTTC.

Many counts were recorded for this clonotype. V gene TRBV20-1 combines with J gene TRBJ2-7; TRBD1 agrees at 7 bases. The V gene end was trimmed by 6 bases and the J gene end by 3 bases; junction bases not matched to a gene: 5. Germline lookup yields CDR1 DFQATT and CDR2 SNEGSKA (reference sequence). This CDR3 spans 12 amino acids. DNA of the CDR3: TGCAGTGCAATGGGACAGAGCTACGAGCAGTACTTC. It specifies CSAMGQSYEQYF.

This clonotype has a count of ten or more. The rearrangement links TRBV4-1 to TRBJ2-1; D is unclear. The V gene's germline CDR1 is MGHRA and CDR2 YSYEKL. This CDR3 has 13 amino acids. Trimming shortened V by 5 bases and J by 8 bases, and 13 bases separated the two germline ends. CDR3 amino acids: CASSDLKSYEQFF. In nucleotides, the CDR3 is TGCGCCAGCAGCGACCTTAAAAGTTATGAGCAGTTCTTC.

Of note for this clonotype: This may be a read error: a much more frequent sequence differs by one nucleotide. V gene TRBV11-2 combines with J gene TRBJ2-5; weak D call: TRBD2 (5 bases). This CDR3 comprises 13 residues. From germline, CDR1 is SGHAT and CDR2 FQNNGV. The CDR3 is CVSSREVLETQYF. CDR3 bases: TGTGTCAGCAGCCGGGAAGTCTTAGAGACCCAGTACTTC.

To note about this clonotype: This may be a read error: a much more frequent sequence differs by one nucleotide. V is TRBV6-5 and J is TRBJ1-2; D remains unclear. The germline V gene encodes CDR1 MNHEY and CDR2 SVGAGI. CDR3 length equals 14 residues. Here the CDR3 reads CASSYVGRNYGYPF. The CDR3 region has the DNA TGTGCCAGCAGTTACGTCGGACGGAACTATGGCTACCCCTTC.

This clonotype was recorded at least ten times. The V gene is TRBV5-1, the J gene TRBJ2-1, with D perhaps TRBD1 (5 bases). The CDR3 covers 14 residues. Germline CDR1 reads SGHRS; CDR2 reads YFSETQ. V lost 2 bases and J lost 7, with 13 bases in between. CDR3 protein: CASSLLQGLNEQFF. CDR3 DNA: TGCGCCAGCAGCTTACTGCAGGGTTTGAATGAGCAGTTCTTC.

This chain uses TRBV7-9 with TRBJ2-7, with D possibly TRBD2 on 6 matching bases. Germline V gene lookup returns CDR1 SEHNR and CDR2 FQNEAQ (reference sequence). Trimming left V 1 base short and J 4 bases short, with 11 bases between. The CDR3 covers 14 residues. CDR3 DNA sequence: TGTGCCAGCAGCTTAGAGGGACTTCGGTACGAGCAGTACTTC. It translates to CASSLEGLRYEQYF.